The 21 T cell receptor beta chains listed next were all sequenced from one sample in a study of blood T cell repertoires in COVID-19. Repertoires were generated with immunoSEQ multiplex PCR, while TCRdb's copy carries only in-frame clones and drops some. The table records 150,000 to 200,000 clones, 65% to 85% of them present only once. The material sequenced was peripheral blood. The receptors here all came from a woman aged 80 or over with active or convalescent COVID-19.

V gene TRBV11-2 combines with J gene TRBJ1-2; 8 nucleotides align to TRBD1. J lost 7 bases, V lost 4 bases, and 20 bases had no gene match. Germline assignment: CDR1 SGHAT and CDR2 FQNNGV. The CDR3 has 18 residues. For the CDR3, the DNA is TGTGCCAGCAGCTCCCTAGGACTGAGGGCAGGGGGCTGGGGTGGCTACACCTTC. Its protein product is CASSSLGLRAGGWGGYTF.

This chain connects TRBV6-5 to TRBJ1-4, with 9 positions matching TRBD1. V shed 8 bases and J 5 bases; nucleotides not matched to a gene: 9. Germline assignment: CDR1 MNHEY and CDR2 SVGAGI. The CDR3 has 15 residues. The CDR3 DNA is TGTGCCAGCGTAGGGACAGGGTCTTTCAATGAAAAACTGTTTTTT. Its translation is CASVGTGSFNEKLFF.

J is TRBJ2-2 and V is TRBV6-2 or TRBV6-3, with D perhaps TRBD2 (6 bases). The V end lost 4 bases, the J end lost 3 bases, and 9 bases lay between the germline ends. The CDR3 is made up of 14 amino acids. Per germline, CDR1 MNHEY and CDR2 SVGEGT. CDR3 residues: CASSSWGDTGELFF. In nucleotides, the CDR3 is TGTGCCAGCAGTTCCTGGGGGGACACCGGGGAGCTGTTTTTT.

J is TRBJ2-5 and V is TRBV7-2, with TRBD1 matching 11 bases. The CDR3 spans 16 residues. V shed 4 bases and J 4 bases; nucleotides not matched to a gene: 8. Germline CDR1 is SGHTA and CDR2 is FQGNSA. DNA for the CDR3: TGTGCCAGCAGCTCGAATACCGGGACAGGGGGAGAGACCCAGTACTTC. Translation: CASSSNTGTGGETQYF.

The sample holds one count of this clone. J is TRBJ1-4 and V is TRBV6-6; D is perhaps TRBD1 (5 bases). V was trimmed by 6 bases and J by 6 bases, leaving 17 bases between them. Germline-derived CDR1 and CDR2 are MNHNY and SVGAGI (reference sequence). CDR3 length: 15 residues. CDR3 region: CASSFRGGGDEKLFF. DNA for the CDR3: TGTGCCAGCAGCTTTCGCGGGGGAGGGGATGAAAAACTGTTTTTT.

J is TRBJ1-2 and V is TRBV19, with 9 bases identical to TRBD1. Germline loops: CDR1 LNHDA, CDR2 SQIVND (reference sequence). This CDR3 spans 15 amino acids. With 6 bases clipped from V and 0 bases from J, the junction kept 5 bases outside the gene matches. The CDR3 spells CASSRDRASNYGYTF. For the CDR3, the DNA is TGTGCCAGTAGCCGGGACAGGGCCTCTAACTATGGCTACACCTTC.

The chain couples TRBV4-3 to TRBJ2-3; TRBD2 matches 14 bases. V shed 1 base and J 1 base; nucleotides not matched to a gene: 4. Germline lookup yields CDR1 LGHNA and CDR2 YSLEER. This CDR3 has 18 residues. For the CDR3, the DNA is TGCGCCAGCAGCCAAGGACTAGCGGGGGGGACCCGCACAGATACGCAGTATTTT. Its translation is CASSQGLAGGTRTDTQYF.

In its sample, this clone was seen a few times. The chain joins TRBV30 to TRBJ1-1; 8 positions match TRBD1. The trim removed 1 base at V and 4 bases at J, leaving 5 bases unmatched. The CDR3 is 14 residues long. Germline-derived CDR1 and CDR2 are GTSNPN and SVGIG (reference sequence). CDR3 in amino acids: CAWSAGQGATEAFF. The CDR3 DNA follows: TGTGCCTGGAGTGCCGGGCAGGGGGCCACTGAAGCTTTCTTT. Full variable domain (outside the CDR3, taken from reference TRBV30 and TRBJ1-1): SQTIHQWPATLVQPVGSPLSLECTVEGTSNPNLYWYRQAAGRGLQLLFYSVGIGQISSEVPQNLSASRPQDRQFILSSKKLLLSDSGFYLCAWSAGQGATEAFFGQGTRLTVV.

Regarding this clone: A read error may account for a junction end that differs from germline. The chain joins TRBV7-7 to TRBJ2-6; TRBD2 might be the D (6 bases). The germline CDR1 and CDR2 sequences are SSHAT and FNYEAQ (reference sequence). This CDR3 has 17 amino acids. The CDR3 DNA reads TGTGCTAGCAGCCCCACTCAGCCGGGGGCTGGGGCCAACGTCCTGACTTTC. This translates into CASSPTQPGAGANVLTF. Supplemented by reference TRBV7-7 and TRBJ2-6, the full variable domain reads GAGVSQSPRYKVTKRGQDVTLRCDPISSHATLYWYQQALGQGPEFLTYFNYEAQPDKSGLPSDRFSAERPEGSISTLTIQRTEQRDSAMYRCASSPTQPGAGANVLTFGAGSRLTVL.

This chain connects TRBV29-1 to TRBJ2-1, with TRBD2 matching over 9 bases. The CDR3 runs to 16 residues. Germline lookup yields CDR1 SQVTM and CDR2 ANQGSEA. The ends lost 4 bases at V and 7 bases at J; junction bases unmatched: 14. CDR3 protein: CSVVMASGVSRNEQFF. CDR3 DNA: TGCAGCGTTGTCATGGCTAGCGGGGTCTCCAGGAATGAGCAGTTCTTC.

This chain joins TRBV6-5 and TRBJ1-4; a weak D match, TRBD1 (6 bases). This CDR3 region has 11 residues. V was pared by 8 bases and J by 10 bases, with 11 bases between. Germline V gene sequence: CDR1 MNHEY, CDR2 SVGAGI. CDR3 amino acids: CASQTGGKLFF. The CDR3 DNA reads TGTGCCAGCCAGACAGGAGGAAAACTGTTTTTT.

V usage is TRBV6-4 and J usage is TRBJ1-5; D uncertain. Per germline, CDR1 MRHNA and CDR2 SNTAGT. This CDR3 spans 10 amino acids. Trimming stripped 7 bases from V and 4 bases from J, with 2 bases between. The CDR3 protein is CASTNQPQHF. CDR3 sequence (DNA): TGTGCCAGCACTAATCAGCCCCAGCATTTT.

This chain connects TRBV19 to TRBJ1-5; perhaps TRBD1 as D (5 bases). This CDR3 spans 17 amino acids. With 1 base removed from V and 0 bases from J, the gap between germline ends came to 13 bases. Germline CDR1 is LNHDA and CDR2 is SQIVND (reference sequence). CDR3 region: CASSIGQGMYSNQPQHF. CDR3 sequence (DNA): TGTGCCAGTAGTATAGGTCAGGGAATGTATAGCAATCAGCCCCAGCATTTT.

This clone was seen only once. The CDR3 nucleotides are TGTGCCATCAGTGATCAAGGAGGGGAGACCCAGTACTTC. Amino acids: CAISDQGGETQYF. The chain is built from TRBV10-3 and TRBJ2-5, with D perhaps TRBD2 (6 bases). The CDR3 is made up of 13 amino acids. From germline, CDR1 is ENHRY and CDR2 SYGVKD. Trimming shortened V by 3 bases and J by 5 bases, and 10 bases separated the two germline ends.

The V and J genes are TRBV18 and TRBJ2-5; a weak D match, TRBD2 (5 bases). From germline, CDR1 is KGHSH and CDR2 LQKENI. V lost 0 bases and J 3 bases, leaving 11 bases between the germline ends. This CDR3 is 15 amino acids long. The CDR3 DNA reads TGTGCCAGCTCACCACCCGGTAGGGAGAAAGAGACCCAGTACTTC. Its translation: CASSPPGREKETQYF.

This chain uses TRBV18 with TRBJ2-7, with TRBD2 identical over 10 bases. Germline CDR1 is KGHSH and CDR2 is LQKENI. This CDR3 has 16 residues. The V gene end was trimmed by 6 bases and the J gene end by 0 bases; junction bases not matched to a gene: 8. CDR3 sequence (DNA): TGTGCCAGCTCTCCAACTAGCGGGGCTACCTCCTACGAGCAGTACTTC. It translates to CASSPTSGATSYEQYF.

V usage is TRBV7-2 and J usage is TRBJ2-3; D is perhaps TRBD2 (7 bases). CDR1 is SGHTA, CDR2 FQGNSA, per germline. V lost 3 bases and J 2 bases, leaving 15 bases between the germline ends. The CDR3 length is 16 residues. Here the CDR3 reads CASSFVGGGPTDTQYF. The DNA of the CDR3 is TGTGCCAGCAGCTTTGTCGGCGGGGGCCCCACAGATACGCAGTATTTT.

The V and J genes are TRBV30 and TRBJ1-3; 7 nucleotides agree with TRBD1. The junction had 6 bases not matched to a gene; V was cut back by 2 bases and J by 2 bases. The CDR3 is 15 residues long. The germline CDR1 and CDR2 sequences are GTSNPN and SVGIG (reference sequence). The CDR3 reads CAWSSKGAAGNTIYF. CDR3 bases: TGTGCCTGGAGTTCCAAGGGGGCGGCTGGAAACACCATATATTTT.

This clone was found once. The V and J genes are TRBV6-1 and TRBJ1-1; 9 bases match TRBD1. This CDR3 is built from 15 residues. Germline V CDR1 and CDR2: MNHNS, SASEGT. The V and J ends lost 5 bases and 1 base, in that order; junction bases with no gene match: 5. The CDR3 DNA reads as TGTGCCAGCAGTCCGAGGACAGGGGCGAACACTGAAGCTTTCTTT. Translating gives CASSPRTGANTEAFF.

The chain has TRBV7-2 and TRBJ1-6, with no clear D. The germline CDR1 and CDR2 sequences are SGHTA and FQGNSA. This CDR3 is built from 15 residues. V lost 0 bases to trimming and J lost 9 bases, with 12 bases between them. The CDR3 spells CASSLAGVSGSPLHF. As DNA, the CDR3 is TGTGCCAGCAGCTTAGCGGGAGTGTCTGGTTCACCCCTCCACTTT.

The chain links TRBV12-5 to TRBJ2-1; 7 nucleotides align to TRBD1. V lost 1 base to trimming and J lost 15 bases; unmatched junction nucleotides: 6. Germline V CDR1 and CDR2: LGHNT, FRNRAP. The length of the CDR3 is 12 residues. CDR3: CASGLGTGVWFF. The CDR3 DNA reads TGTGCTAGTGGTTTGGGAACAGGGGTTTGGTTCTTC. The full variable domain, with the rest looked up from reference TRBV12-5 and TRBJ2-1, is DARVTQTPRHKVTEMGQEVTMRCQPILGHNTVFWYRQTMMQGLELLAYFRNRAPLDDSGMPKDRFSAEMPDATLATLKIQPSEPRDSAVYFCASGLGTGVWFFGPGTRLTVL.